One sample yielded the 28 T cell receptor beta chains listed below, sequenced in a study of cytomegalovirus exposure and HLA in healthy donors. PCR was performed using 60 Vbeta and 13 Jbeta primers. This table comes from immunoSEQ multiplex PCR, and its TCRdb copy is limited to in-frame clones, with some not included. Of 150,000 to 200,000 clones detected, roughly 86% appear once; the ten largest clones hold around 3.6%. Sequenced input: PBMCs. Receptors originate from a man aged 40-49 years in good health and CMV-seropositive.

This clone has just a few counts. The genes are TRBV27 and TRBJ2-7, with a possible D match to TRBD2 (6 bases). The length of the CDR3 is 13 residues. The germline V and J ends were trimmed by 11 bases and 3 bases, with 17 bases remaining between them. From germline, CDR1 is MNHEY and CDR2 SMNVEV (reference sequence). Here the CDR3 reads CAPGREIIYEQYF. CDR3 in DNA: TGTGCCCCCGGGCGGGAAATAATCTACGAGCAGTACTTC.

DNA of the CDR3: TGTGCCATCAAGCCGGAGGCAACCCATGAAGCTTTCTTT. Encoded protein: CAIKPEATHEAFF. This chain links TRBV10-3 with TRBJ1-1; no reliable D call. In germline, CDR1 is ENHRY, CDR2 SYGVKD. The CDR3 is 13 residues long. Trimming removed 7 bases from V and 7 bases from J, with 16 bases in between.

V is TRBV19 and J is TRBJ2-4, with a tentative D call TRBD1 (6 bases). The CDR3 totals 17 residues. Germline CDR1 is LNHDA and CDR2 is SQIVND (reference sequence). Trimming removed 5 bases from V and 0 bases from J, with 17 bases in between. This CDR3 is CASSADRLEVAKNIQYF. CDR3 in DNA: TGTGCCAGTAGTGCCGACAGGTTGGAGGTAGCCAAAAACATTCAGTACTTC.

The V and J genes are TRBV4-2 and TRBJ1-4; the D gene is possibly TRBD1 (5 bases). Deletions cut 1 base from V and 7 bases from J, with 7 bases between. The germline V gene has CDR1 LGHNA and CDR2 YNFKEQ. The CDR3 totals 13 residues. CDR3 protein: CASSQGRVEKLFF. DNA of the CDR3: TGTGCCAGCAGCCAAGGCAGGGTTGAAAAACTGTTTTTT.

The V call is TRBV21-1, the J call TRBJ2-3; the table's D call, TRBD2, has no DNA check behind it. TRBV21-1 is a recognized pseudogene. The CDR3 runs to 21 residues. The CDR3: CASSNGSLPGLAGVCTDTQYF. As DNA, the CDR3 is TGTGCCAGCAGCAACGGAAGCCTCCCGGGACTAGCGGGGGTTTGTACAGATACGCAGTATTTT.

V and J are TRBV7-6 and TRBJ2-2; the D is unclear. V dropped 7 bases and J dropped 3 bases, with 15 bases sitting between them. The germline CDR1 and CDR2 sequences are SGHVS and FNYEAQ. This CDR3 contains 15 residues. The CDR3 spells CASTSSPTDTGELFF. The CDR3 DNA reads as TGTGCCAGCACCTCATCCCCCACAGACACCGGGGAGCTGTTTTTT.

The chain employs TRBV15 and TRBJ2-1, with D tentatively TRBD2 (6 bases). The germline V and J ends were trimmed by 5 bases and 4 bases, with 15 bases remaining between them. The germline V gene encodes CDR1 LNHNV and CDR2 YYDKDF (reference sequence). The CDR3 totals 15 residues. CDR3 DNA: TGTGCCACCAGCCCTGGAGGGAGCTTATACAATGAGCAGTTCTTC. It yields the protein CATSPGGSLYNEQFF.

A single count supports this clone. V gene TRBV7-3 combines with J gene TRBJ2-5; 10 bases align to TRBD1. CDR1 SGHTA and CDR2 FQGTGA come from the germline V gene. V dropped 5 bases and J dropped 4; count of bases not matched to a gene: 4. The CDR3 has 14 residues. CDR3 DNA sequence: TGTGCCAGCAGCCCGACAGGGGGCTCAGAGACCCAGTACTTC. It yields the protein CASSPTGGSETQYF. The entire variable domain, with the rest obtained from reference TRBV7-3 and TRBJ2-5, is as follows: GAGVSQTPSNKVTEKGKYVELRCDPISGHTALYWYRQSLGQGPEFLIYFQGTGAADDSGLPNDRFFAVRPEGSVSTLKIQRTERGDSAVYLCASSPTGGSETQYFGPGTRLLVL.

The V gene is TRBV4-1, the J gene TRBJ1-6, with 7 bases that match TRBD1. The CDR3 is 18 amino acids. The J segment lost 0 bases and the V segment lost 2 bases, leaving 7 bases of the junction unmatched. The germline gives CDR1 MGHRA, CDR2 YSYEKL. The CDR3 loop reads CASSQKQGYSSYNSPLHF. CDR3 sequence (DNA): TGCGCCAGCAGCCAAAAACAGGGGTACAGCTCCTATAATTCACCCCTCCACTTT.

This clone was recorded once. V gene TRBV6-5 combines with J gene TRBJ1-1, with TRBD1 identical over 10 bases. The germline gives CDR1 MNHEY, CDR2 SVGAGI. With V trimmed by 2 bases and J by 8 bases, 2 bases remained unmatched. CDR3 length: 13 amino acids. The CDR3 is CASSYGDRGEAFF. The CDR3 nucleotides read TGTGCCAGCAGTTACGGGGACAGGGGAGAAGCTTTCTTT.

The V gene is TRBV27, the J gene TRBJ1-2; TRBD1 matches 7 bases. The V gene's germline CDR1 is MNHEY and CDR2 SMNVEV (reference sequence). The CDR3 totals 13 residues. J lost 3 bases, V lost 8 bases, and 6 bases had no gene match. CDR3 in DNA: TGTGCCAGCGGGGCCCAGGGGGACTATGGCTACACCTTC. As protein: CASGAQGDYGYTF.

The rearrangement uses TRBV2 and TRBJ1-2; the match to TRBD1 covers 7 bases. This CDR3 region has 13 residues. V shed 1 base, J shed 8 bases, and the junction held 4 bases outside the gene matches. Germline CDR1 and CDR2: SNHLY and FYNNEI. The CDR3 reads CASSEEGARGYTF. The CDR3 bases are TGTGCCAGCAGTGAAGAGGGGGCGCGAGGCTACACCTTC.

The rearrangement joins TRBV10-3 to TRBJ2-2; no firm D call. The germline CDR1 and CDR2 sequences are ENHRY and SYGVKD. Deletions cut 10 bases from V and 0 bases from J, with 6 bases between. The CDR3 consists of 12 residues. The CDR3 region is CATQTNTGELFF. Written as DNA, the CDR3 is TGTGCCACCCAAACGAACACCGGGGAGCTGTTTTTT.

The chain couples TRBV6-6 to TRBJ2-5, with TRBD2 matching over 12 bases. The V segment lost 4 bases and the J segment 2 bases; nucleotides outside the gene matches: 2. From germline, CDR1 is MNHNY and CDR2 SVGAGI (reference sequence). CDR3 length: 15 residues. Here the CDR3 DNA reads TGTGCCAGCAGTTCCGGACTAGCGGGACAAGAGACCCAGTACTTC. This codes for CASSSGLAGQETQYF.

This chain uses TRBV7-3 with TRBJ2-7, with 7 bases lining up with TRBD2. With V trimmed by 1 base and J by 0 bases, 3 bases remained unmatched. Germline-derived CDR1 and CDR2 are SGHTA and FQGTGA. CDR3 length: 15 residues. The CDR3 reads CASSLSGGSSYEQYF. CDR3 sequence (DNA): TGTGCCAGCAGCTTAAGCGGGGGATCCTCCTACGAGCAGTACTTC.

The DNA for the CDR3 is TGTGCCAGCAGCTTAGGACTAGCGGGGGCCGCCGGGGAGCTGTTTTTT. Its translation is CASSLGLAGAAGELFF. The chain has TRBV7-9 and TRBJ2-2, with 12 nucleotides matching TRBD2. In germline, CDR1 is SEHNR, CDR2 FQNEAQ (reference sequence). V gave up 1 base and J gave up 6 bases; unmatched junction bases: 3. The CDR3 spans 16 residues. Complete variable domain (other parts from reference TRBV7-9 and TRBJ2-2): DTGVSQNPRHKITKRGQNVTFRCDPISEHNRLYWYRQTLGQGPEFLTYFQNEAQLEKSRLLSDRFSAERPKGSFSTLEIQRTEQGDSAMYLCASSLGLAGAAGELFFGEGSRLTVL.

This sequence joins TRBV5-1 and TRBJ1-4; perhaps TRBD1 as D (6 bases). CDR3 size: 17 residues. CDR1 is SGHRS and CDR2 is YFSETQ in the germline V gene. Between the trimmed V and J ends, which lost 0 bases and 6 bases, there was a span of 18 bases. For the CDR3, the DNA is TGCGCCAGCAGCTTGGGGGGGAAGACAGGAAGAGATGAAAAACTGTTTTTT. Its protein product is CASSLGGKTGRDEKLFF.

The rearrangement links TRBV7-2 to TRBJ2-7; 9 bases fit TRBD2. Germline CDR1 is SGHTA and CDR2 is FQGNSA. Trimming removed 1 base from V and 7 bases from J; junction bases left unmatched: 8. The CDR3 covers 15 residues. This CDR3 reads CASSLGVAGEGEQYF. The CDR3 DNA reads TGTGCCAGCAGCTTAGGAGTAGCGGGAGAGGGTGAGCAGTACTTC.

The chain is built from TRBV6-5 and TRBJ2-5, with a weak D call TRBD1 (5 bases). The CDR3 runs to 14 residues. The V gene lost 6 bases and the J gene lost 5 bases, with 16 bases spanning the gap. Germline V CDR1 and CDR2: MNHEY, SVGAGI. This CDR3 is CASSPGPRGETQYF. CDR3 in DNA: TGTGCCAGCAGCCCCGGGCCTAGGGGCGAGACCCAGTACTTC.

The chain is built from TRBV6-5 and TRBJ1-4; 9 positions match TRBD1. Germline V gives CDR1 MNHEY, CDR2 SVGAGI. V lost 0 bases, J lost 5 bases, and 1 base stayed unmatched. The CDR3 runs 15 residues. This CDR3 is CASSYSGTGNEKLFF. The CDR3 coding sequence is TGTGCCAGCAGTTACTCCGGGACAGGGAATGAAAAACTGTTTTTT.

The rearrangement uses TRBV2 and TRBJ2-6, with 9 bases identical to TRBD2. This CDR3 is built from 18 residues. In germline, CDR1 is SNHLY, CDR2 FYNNEI. Unmatched junction bases numbered 13, after V lost 10 bases and J lost 0 bases. The CDR3: CAKLAGSTLSSGANVLTF. The CDR3 DNA follows: TGTGCCAAGCTAGCGGGGAGTACTCTGAGCTCTGGGGCCAACGTCCTGACTTTC.

The genes are TRBV7-9 and TRBJ2-3; D remains ambiguous. V was cut by 7 bases and J by 0 bases, with 8 bases left in between. The CDR3 extends over 13 amino acids. Germline CDR1 reads SEHNR; CDR2 reads FQNEAQ (reference sequence). The CDR3 sequence: CASNPSSTDTQYF. CDR3 sequence (DNA): TGTGCCAGCAACCCGAGTAGCACAGATACGCAGTATTTT.

The chain carries TRBV7-3 and TRBJ1-1, with D maybe TRBD1 (6 bases). Trimming removed 2 bases at V and 8 bases at J, with 18 bases between. Looked up from germline, CDR1 is SGHTA and CDR2 is FQGTGA. The CDR3 is 15 amino acids. The CDR3 loop reads CASSLEPTGGIEAFF. The CDR3 DNA reads as TGTGCCAGCAGCTTAGAGCCGACAGGAGGAATCGAAGCTTTCTTT.

This clone was detected once. The rearrangement joins TRBV29-1 to TRBJ2-3; 8 bases map to TRBD1. CDR1 SQVTM and CDR2 ANQGSEA come from the germline V gene. The CDR3 is 14 amino acids. V dropped 6 bases and J dropped 4; count of bases not matched to a gene: 9. CDR3 in amino acids: CSVVVTGVADTQYF. The CDR3 DNA sequence: TGCAGCGTCGTCGTGACAGGGGTGGCAGATACGCAGTATTTT.

This chain joins TRBV7-9 and TRBJ2-1, with TRBD2 matching over 8 bases. V lost 1 base and J lost 13; bases outside the gene matches: 3. The CDR3 runs to 12 residues. CDR1 is SEHNR and CDR2 is FQNEAQ in the germline V gene (reference sequence). CDR3 residues: CASSLDSGDQFF. The CDR3 coding sequence is TGTGCCAGCAGCTTAGATAGCGGGGACCAGTTCTTC.

The chain is built from TRBV30 and TRBJ1-1; a possible D gene is TRBD1 (5 bases). The germline V gene has CDR1 GTSNPN and CDR2 SVGIG (reference sequence). V lost 1 base, J lost 1 base, and 10 bases lay in between. The CDR3 has 14 amino acids. The CDR3 loop reads CAWSGGLGNTEAFF. The CDR3 DNA follows: TGTGCCTGGAGTGGGGGACTGGGGAACACTGAAGCTTTCTTT.

This clone appeared a single time. The chain employs TRBV27 and TRBJ1-4; D perhaps matches TRBD1 (6 bases). The CDR3 has 13 residues. Between the trimmed V and J ends, which lost 8 bases and 5 bases, there was a span of 12 bases. The germline V gene has CDR1 MNHEY and CDR2 SMNVEV (reference sequence). CDR3 loop: CASAGVINEKLFF. CDR3 nucleotides: TGTGCCAGCGCAGGGGTGATAAATGAAAAACTGTTTTTT.

The chain employs TRBV6-1 and TRBJ2-7; the match to TRBD2 covers 7 bases. In germline, CDR1 is MNHNS, CDR2 SASEGT. CDR3 length: 14 amino acids. V dropped 4 bases and J dropped 6; count of bases not matched to a gene: 9. The CDR3 region has the DNA TGTGCCAGCAGTGGGCGGGAGATCGCTCGCGAGCAGTACTTC. Translation: CASSGREIAREQYF.